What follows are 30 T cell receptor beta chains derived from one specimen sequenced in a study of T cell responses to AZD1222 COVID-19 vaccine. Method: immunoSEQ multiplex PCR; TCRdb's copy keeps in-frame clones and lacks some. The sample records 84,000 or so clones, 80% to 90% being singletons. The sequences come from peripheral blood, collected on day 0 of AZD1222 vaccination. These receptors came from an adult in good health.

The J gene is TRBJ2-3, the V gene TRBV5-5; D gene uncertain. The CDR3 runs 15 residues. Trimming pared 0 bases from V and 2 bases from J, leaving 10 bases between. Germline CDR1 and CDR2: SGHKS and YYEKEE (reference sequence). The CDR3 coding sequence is TGTGCCAGCAGCTTGGAATCGATGTCCACAGATACGCAGTATTTT. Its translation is CASSLESMSTDTQYF.

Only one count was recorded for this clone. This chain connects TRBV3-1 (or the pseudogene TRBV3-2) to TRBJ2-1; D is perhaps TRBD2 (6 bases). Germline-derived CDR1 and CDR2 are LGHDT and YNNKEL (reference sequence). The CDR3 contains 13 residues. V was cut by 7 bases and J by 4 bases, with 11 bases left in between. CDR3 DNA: TGTGCCAGCAACCAGCGGGTTTACAATGAGCAGTTCTTC. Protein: CASNQRVYNEQFF.

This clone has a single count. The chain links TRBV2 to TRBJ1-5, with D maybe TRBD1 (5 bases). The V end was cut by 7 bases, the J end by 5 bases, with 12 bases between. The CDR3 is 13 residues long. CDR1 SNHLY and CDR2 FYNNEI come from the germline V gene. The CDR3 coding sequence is TGTGCCAGCAAAACAGGCGGAGATCAGCCCCAGCATTTT. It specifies CASKTGGDQPQHF.

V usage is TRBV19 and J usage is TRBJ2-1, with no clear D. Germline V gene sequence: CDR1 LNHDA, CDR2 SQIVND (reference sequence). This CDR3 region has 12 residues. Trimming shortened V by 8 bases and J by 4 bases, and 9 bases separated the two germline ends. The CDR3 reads CASVYRYNEQFF. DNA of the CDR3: TGTGCCAGTGTTTACCGGTACAATGAGCAGTTCTTC.

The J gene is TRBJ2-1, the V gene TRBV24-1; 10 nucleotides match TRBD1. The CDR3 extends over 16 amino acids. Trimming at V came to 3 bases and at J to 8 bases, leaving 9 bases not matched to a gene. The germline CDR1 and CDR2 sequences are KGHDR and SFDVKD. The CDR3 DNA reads TGTGCCACCAGTGATAGGACAGGGGGATCGAACGATGAGCAGTTCTTC. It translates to CATSDRTGGSNDEQFF.

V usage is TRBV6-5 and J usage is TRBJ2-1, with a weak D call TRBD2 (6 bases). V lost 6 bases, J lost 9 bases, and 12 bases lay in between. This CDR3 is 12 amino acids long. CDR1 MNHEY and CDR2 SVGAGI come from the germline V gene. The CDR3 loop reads CASSRGESEQFF. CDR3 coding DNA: TGTGCCAGCAGCCGCGGGGAAAGTGAGCAGTTCTTC.

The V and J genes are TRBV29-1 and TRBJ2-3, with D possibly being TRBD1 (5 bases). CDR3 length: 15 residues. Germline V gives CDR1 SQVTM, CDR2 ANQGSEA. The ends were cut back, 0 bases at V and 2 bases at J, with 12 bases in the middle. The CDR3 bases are TGCAGCGTTGAAGATCCAGGGCTTCTCACAGATACGCAGTATTTT. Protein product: CSVEDPGLLTDTQYF.

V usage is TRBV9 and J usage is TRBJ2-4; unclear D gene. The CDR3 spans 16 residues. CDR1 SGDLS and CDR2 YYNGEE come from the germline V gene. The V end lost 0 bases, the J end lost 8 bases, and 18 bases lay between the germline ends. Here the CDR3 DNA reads TGTGCCAGCAGCGTAGCTGGACGGTCCGCTGGGGACATTCAGTACTTC. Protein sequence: CASSVAGRSAGDIQYF.

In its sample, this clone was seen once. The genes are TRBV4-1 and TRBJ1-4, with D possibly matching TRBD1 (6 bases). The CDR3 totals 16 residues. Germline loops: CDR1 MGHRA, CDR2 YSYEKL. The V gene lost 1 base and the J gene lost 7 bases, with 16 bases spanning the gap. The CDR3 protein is CASSQVSFGTSEKLFF. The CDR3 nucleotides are TGCGCCAGCAGCCAAGTTTCATTCGGGACAAGTGAAAAACTGTTTTTT.

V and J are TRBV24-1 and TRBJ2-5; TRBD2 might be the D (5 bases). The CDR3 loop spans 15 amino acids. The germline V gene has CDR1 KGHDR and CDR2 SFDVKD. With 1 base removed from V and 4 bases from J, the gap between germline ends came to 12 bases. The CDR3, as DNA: TGTGCCACCAGTGATTTTTCCGGGATGGGAGAGACCCAGTACTTC. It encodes CATSDFSGMGETQYF.

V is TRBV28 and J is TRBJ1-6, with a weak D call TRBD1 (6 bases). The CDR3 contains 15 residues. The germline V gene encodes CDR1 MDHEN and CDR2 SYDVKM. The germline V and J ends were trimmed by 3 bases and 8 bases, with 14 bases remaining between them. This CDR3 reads CASSFGGTPYSPLHF. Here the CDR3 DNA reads TGTGCCAGCAGTTTTGGGGGGACACCTTATTCACCCCTCCACTTT. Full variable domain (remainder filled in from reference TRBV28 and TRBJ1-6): DVKVTQSSRYLVKRTGEKVFLECVQDMDHENMFWYRQDPGLGLRLIYFSYDVKMKEKGDIPEGYSVSREKKERFSLILESASTNQTSMYLCASSFGGTPYSPLHFGNGTRLTVT.

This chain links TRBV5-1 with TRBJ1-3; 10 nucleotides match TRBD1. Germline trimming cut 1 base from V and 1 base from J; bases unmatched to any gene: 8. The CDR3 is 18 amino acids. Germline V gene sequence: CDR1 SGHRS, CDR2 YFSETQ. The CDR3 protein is CASSLFWDRGVSGNTIYF. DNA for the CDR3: TGCGCCAGCAGCTTGTTTTGGGACAGGGGTGTATCTGGAAACACCATATATTTT.

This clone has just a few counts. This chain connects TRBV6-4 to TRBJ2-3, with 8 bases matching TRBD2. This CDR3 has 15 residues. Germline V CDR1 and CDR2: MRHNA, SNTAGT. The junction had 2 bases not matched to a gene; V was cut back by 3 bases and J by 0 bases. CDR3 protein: CASSEVAGSTDTQYF. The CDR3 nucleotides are TGTGCCAGCAGTGAAGTAGCGGGGAGCACAGATACGCAGTATTTT.

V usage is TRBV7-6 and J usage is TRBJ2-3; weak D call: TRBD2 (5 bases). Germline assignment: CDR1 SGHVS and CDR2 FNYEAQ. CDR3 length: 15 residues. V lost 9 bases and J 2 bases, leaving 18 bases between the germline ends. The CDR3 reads CASTPMRAPTDTQYF. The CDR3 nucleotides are TGTGCCAGTACACCAATGAGGGCCCCCACAGATACGCAGTATTTT.

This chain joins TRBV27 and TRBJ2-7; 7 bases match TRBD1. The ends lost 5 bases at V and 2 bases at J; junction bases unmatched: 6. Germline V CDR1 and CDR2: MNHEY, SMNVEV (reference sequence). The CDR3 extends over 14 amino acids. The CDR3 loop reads CASSPWGQPYEQYF. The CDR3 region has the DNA TGTGCCAGCAGTCCATGGGGACAGCCCTACGAGCAGTACTTC.

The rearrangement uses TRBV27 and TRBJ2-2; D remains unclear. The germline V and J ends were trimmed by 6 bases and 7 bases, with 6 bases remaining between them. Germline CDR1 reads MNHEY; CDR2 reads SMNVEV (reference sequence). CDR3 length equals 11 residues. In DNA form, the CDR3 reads TGTGCCAGCAGCAAAAGCGGGGAGCTGTTTTTT. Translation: CASSKSGELFF.

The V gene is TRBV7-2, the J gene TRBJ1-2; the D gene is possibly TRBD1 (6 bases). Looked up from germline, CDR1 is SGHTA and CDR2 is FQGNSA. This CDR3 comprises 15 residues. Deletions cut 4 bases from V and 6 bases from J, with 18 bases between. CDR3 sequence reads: CASSYSTRGQNGYTF. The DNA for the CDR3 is TGTGCCAGCAGCTACAGTACCCGGGGGCAAAATGGCTACACCTTC.

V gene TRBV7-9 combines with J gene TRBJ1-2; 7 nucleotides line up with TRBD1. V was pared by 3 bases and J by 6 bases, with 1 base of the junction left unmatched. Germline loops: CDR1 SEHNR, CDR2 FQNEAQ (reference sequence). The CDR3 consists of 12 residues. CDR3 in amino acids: CASSLDRHGYTF. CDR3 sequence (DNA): TGTGCCAGCAGCTTGGACAGGCATGGCTACACCTTC.

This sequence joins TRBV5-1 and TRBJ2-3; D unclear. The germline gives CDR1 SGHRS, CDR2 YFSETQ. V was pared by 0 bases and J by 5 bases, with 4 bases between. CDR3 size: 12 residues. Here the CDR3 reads CASSLGGDTQYF. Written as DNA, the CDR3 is TGCGCCAGCAGCTTGGGGGGAGATACGCAGTATTTT.

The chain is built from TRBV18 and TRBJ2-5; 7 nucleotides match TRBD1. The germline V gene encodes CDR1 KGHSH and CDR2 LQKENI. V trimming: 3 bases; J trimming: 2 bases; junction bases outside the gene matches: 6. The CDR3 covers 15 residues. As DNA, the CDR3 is TGTGCCAGCTCACCGGGACAGAGCCGTCAAGAGACCCAGTACTTC. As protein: CASSPGQSRQETQYF.

The CDR3 loop reads CASRATGTYNSPLHF. As DNA, the CDR3 is TGTGCCAGCAGGGCCACAGGGACGTATAATTCACCCCTCCACTTT. The rearrangement links TRBV28 to TRBJ1-6, with a weak D call TRBD1 (6 bases). The CDR3 is made up of 15 amino acids. The germline V gene has CDR1 MDHEN and CDR2 SYDVKM. With 6 bases removed from V and 4 bases from J, the gap between germline ends came to 13 bases. The whole variable domain, filled in from reference TRBV28 and TRBJ1-6, reads DVKVTQSSRYLVKRTGEKVFLECVQDMDHENMFWYRQDPGLGLRLIYFSYDVKMKEKGDIPEGYSVSREKKERFSLILESASTNQTSMYLCASRATGTYNSPLHFGNGTRLTVT.

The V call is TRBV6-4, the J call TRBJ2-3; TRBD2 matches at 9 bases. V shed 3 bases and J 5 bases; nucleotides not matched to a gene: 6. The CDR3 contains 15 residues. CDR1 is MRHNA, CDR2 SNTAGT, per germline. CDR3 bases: TGTGCCAGCAGTGAAAGAGCGGGGGGTGGAGATACGCAGTATTTT. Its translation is CASSERAGGGDTQYF.

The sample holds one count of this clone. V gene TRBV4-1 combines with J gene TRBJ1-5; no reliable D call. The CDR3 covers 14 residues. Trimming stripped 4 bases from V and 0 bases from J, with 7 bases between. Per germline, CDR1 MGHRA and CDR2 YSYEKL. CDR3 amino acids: CASSPGYSNQPQHF. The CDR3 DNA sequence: TGCGCCAGCAGCCCGGGGTATAGCAATCAGCCCCAGCATTTT.

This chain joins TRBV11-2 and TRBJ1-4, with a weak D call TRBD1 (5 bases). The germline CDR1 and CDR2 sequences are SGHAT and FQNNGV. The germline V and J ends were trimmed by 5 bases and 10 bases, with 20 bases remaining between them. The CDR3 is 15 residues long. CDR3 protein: CASSLSGAGVGKLFF. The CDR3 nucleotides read TGTGCCAGCAGCCTTTCCGGGGCGGGTGTCGGAAAACTGTTTTTT. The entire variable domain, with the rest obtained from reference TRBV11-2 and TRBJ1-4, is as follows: EAGVAQSPRYKIIEKRQSVAFWCNPISGHATLYWYQQILGQGPKLLIQFQNNGVVDDSQLPKDRFSAERLKGVDSTLKIQPAKLEDSAVYLCASSLSGAGVGKLFFGSGTQLSVL.

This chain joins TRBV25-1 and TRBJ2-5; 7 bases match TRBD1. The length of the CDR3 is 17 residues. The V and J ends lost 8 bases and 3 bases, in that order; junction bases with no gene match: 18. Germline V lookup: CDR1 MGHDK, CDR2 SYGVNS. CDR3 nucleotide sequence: TGTGCCAGCGTGGGAGAGGGGGCTAAAATAGGGGAAGAGACCCAGTACTTC. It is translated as CASVGEGAKIGEETQYF.

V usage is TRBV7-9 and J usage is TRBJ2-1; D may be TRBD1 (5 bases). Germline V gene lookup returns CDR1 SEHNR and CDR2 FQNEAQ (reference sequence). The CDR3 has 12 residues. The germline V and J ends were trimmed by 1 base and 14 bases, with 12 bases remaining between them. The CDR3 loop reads CASSLDRGPKFF. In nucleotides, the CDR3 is TGTGCCAGCAGCTTAGATAGGGGCCCTAAGTTCTTC.

The CDR3 region has the DNA TGTGCCAGCAGCCAAATGACTCCCGGGACTAGGACCAATGAGCAGTTCTTC. It is translated as CASSQMTPGTRTNEQFF. The chain couples TRBV4-2 to TRBJ2-1, with 8 bases matching TRBD2. The trim removed 2 bases at V and 6 bases at J, leaving 12 bases unmatched. Germline V gene sequence: CDR1 LGHNA, CDR2 YNFKEQ. CDR3 size: 17 residues.

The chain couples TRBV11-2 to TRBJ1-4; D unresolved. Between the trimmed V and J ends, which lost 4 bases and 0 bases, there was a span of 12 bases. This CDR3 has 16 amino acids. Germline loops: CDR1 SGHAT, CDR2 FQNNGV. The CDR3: CASSSTGPATNEKLFF. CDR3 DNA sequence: TGTGCCAGCAGCTCGACCGGGCCCGCAACTAATGAAAAACTGTTTTTT.

This CDR3 is CASSKTTLGADTQYF. CDR3 nucleotides: TGTGCCAGCAGCAAGACTACCTTAGGCGCAGATACGCAGTATTTT. This rearrangement joins TRBV27 to TRBJ2-3; possibly TRBD2 for D (5 bases). V was trimmed by 6 bases and J by 4 bases, leaving 17 bases between them. CDR3 length: 15 residues. The germline CDR1 and CDR2 sequences are MNHEY and SMNVEV (reference sequence).

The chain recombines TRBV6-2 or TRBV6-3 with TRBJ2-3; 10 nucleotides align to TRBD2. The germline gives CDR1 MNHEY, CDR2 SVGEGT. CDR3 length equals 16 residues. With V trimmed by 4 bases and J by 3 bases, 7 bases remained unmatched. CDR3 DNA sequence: TGTGCCAGCAGTTTGGGGACTAGCGCGCTAACAGATACGCAGTATTTT. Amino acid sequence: CASSLGTSALTDTQYF.